Shown below are 27 T cell receptor beta chains from a single sample sequenced in a study of CD8 T cells in Susac syndrome. When the RNA was reverse transcribed, random hexamers were used with an input of roughly 0.45 to 1 ug. From the immunoSEQ multiplex PCR reads, TCRdb called clonotypes with MiXCR, one entry per CDR3 protein. The table shows tens of thousands of distinct CDR3 sequences, with approximately 96% occurring only once. Input material: CD8+ T cells from PBMCs. These receptors were taken from a human donor with Susac syndrome.

The chain has TRBV29-1 and TRBJ2-1; the D gene is possibly TRBD2 (6 bases). Germline CDR1 SQVTM, CDR2 ANQGSEA. There are 14 residues in the CDR3. V was shortened by 0 bases and J by 8 bases, with 14 bases between the two germline ends. The CDR3 sequence is CSVEEPRGGDEQFF. Written as DNA, the CDR3 is TGCAGCGTTGAAGAGCCAAGGGGAGGCGATGAGCAGTTCTTC.

The rearrangement links TRBV12-3 or TRBV12-4 to TRBJ2-7, with TRBD2 as a possible D gene (6 bases). The CDR3 contains 13 residues. V was cut by 10 bases and J by 5 bases, with 18 bases left in between. CDR3 in DNA: TGTGCCACGACTCGACTAGTACCCGACGAGCAGTACTTC. Protein product: CATTRLVPDEQYF.

J is TRBJ2-3 and V is TRBV12-3 or TRBV12-4; TRBD1 matches at 7 bases. The V gene end was trimmed by 6 bases and the J gene end by 0 bases; junction bases not matched to a gene: 6. The length of the CDR3 is 15 residues. The DNA of the CDR3 is TGTGCCAGCAGCTCCGGACAGGCTAGCACAGATACGCAGTATTTT. Its protein is CASSSGQASTDTQYF.

V and J are TRBV20-1 and TRBJ2-2; TRBD2 matches at 7 bases. Per germline, CDR1 DFQATT and CDR2 SNEGSKA (reference sequence). V shed 3 bases and J 4 bases; nucleotides not matched to a gene: 14. The length of the CDR3 is 17 residues. This chain's CDR3 is CSAREGRRGDGTGELFF. CDR3 in DNA: TGCAGTGCTAGGGAGGGGAGACGGGGGGACGGCACCGGGGAGCTGTTTTTT.

This sequence joins TRBV29-1 and TRBJ2-7; 7 bases map to TRBD1. The J segment lost 1 base and the V segment lost 4 bases, leaving 10 bases of the junction unmatched. The CDR3 runs 15 residues. Germline values: CDR1 SQVTM, CDR2 ANQGSEA. CDR3 in amino acids: CSVGGGEVVSYEQYF. CDR3 DNA sequence: TGCAGCGTTGGAGGGGGCGAGGTGGTGTCCTACGAGCAGTACTTC.

V and J are TRBV20-1 and TRBJ1-3, with 8 bases lining up with TRBD1. The CDR3 length is 12 residues. Trimming at V came to 6 bases and at J to 7 bases, leaving 5 bases not matched to a gene. Germline V gene lookup returns CDR1 DFQATT and CDR2 SNEGSKA (reference sequence). The CDR3 DNA reads TGCAGTGCCCAGGACAGGGCCAACACCATATATTTT. Amino acid sequence: CSAQDRANTIYF.

V is TRBV29-1 and J is TRBJ2-7; TRBD1 matches 8 bases. CDR3 size: 14 residues. The germline CDR1 and CDR2 sequences are SQVTM and ANQGSEA. The V segment lost 6 bases and the J segment 3 bases; nucleotides outside the gene matches: 10. The CDR3: CSVTKGQGLYEQYF. The CDR3 nucleotides read TGCAGCGTCACAAAAGGACAGGGTCTCTACGAGCAGTACTTC.

The chain couples TRBV7-2 to TRBJ1-6, with a tentative D call TRBD1 (6 bases). The CDR3 contains 16 residues. Trimming cost V 5 bases and J 14 bases, with 25 bases left between them. CDR1 and CDR2 (germline): SGHTA, FQGNSA. CDR3 amino acids: CASSPKRSRDMGTLHF. CDR3 nucleotides: TGTGCCAGCAGCCCTAAGCGGTCCCGGGACATGGGAACCCTCCACTTT. The whole variable domain, remainder taken from reference TRBV7-2 and TRBJ1-6, is GAGVSQSPSNKVTEKGKDVELRCDPISGHTALYWYRQSLGQGLEFLIYFQGNSAPDKSGLPSDRFSAERTGGSVSTLTIQRTQQEDSAVYLCASSPKRSRDMGTLHFGNGTRLTVT.

This chain uses TRBV6-2 or TRBV6-3 with TRBJ2-1; no reliable D call. This CDR3 is 12 amino acids long. Trimming left V 5 bases short and J 8 bases short, with 10 bases between. From germline, CDR1 is MNHEY and CDR2 SVGEGT. The CDR3 coding sequence is TGTGCCAGCAGTGAAGTAGGAGATGAGCAGTTCTTC. It translates to CASSEVGDEQFF.

The chain recombines TRBV7-2 with TRBJ1-3; D uncertain. V lost 5 bases, J lost 0 bases, and 11 bases lay in between. CDR1 and CDR2 (germline): SGHTA, FQGNSA. This CDR3 is 15 amino acids long. CDR3 nucleotides: TGTGCCAGCAGCGTGAACACAGACTCTGGAAACACCATATATTTT. Protein product: CASSVNTDSGNTIYF.

This clonotype was seen just once. V is TRBV2 and J is TRBJ1-6; 7 positions agree with TRBD1. J gave up 7 bases and V 5 bases, and 5 bases lay outside the gene matches. The CDR3 spans 14 residues. The germline gives CDR1 SNHLY, CDR2 FYNNEI. The CDR3 sequence is CASSRDSQNSPLHF. Here the CDR3 DNA reads TGTGCCAGCAGTCGGGACAGTCAGAATTCACCCCTCCACTTT.

The chain is built from TRBV30 and TRBJ1-3, with no clear D. The CDR3 has 14 amino acids. Germline V gives CDR1 GTSNPN, CDR2 SVGIG (reference sequence). Deletions cut 4 bases from V and 3 bases from J, with 13 bases between. CDR3 in amino acids: CAWIRHSSGNTIYF. The CDR3 nucleotides are TGTGCCTGGATAAGGCACAGCAGTGGAAACACCATATATTTT.

V and J are TRBV20-1 and TRBJ2-7; a possible D gene is TRBD2 (6 bases). V gave up 7 bases and J gave up 0 bases, with 10 bases separating them. The germline V gene has CDR1 DFQATT and CDR2 SNEGSKA (reference sequence). This CDR3 region has 12 residues. In nucleotides, the CDR3 is TGCAGTGGGGCGGGGAGCTCCTACGAGCAGTACTTC. Its translation: CSGAGSSYEQYF.

The chain has TRBV18 and TRBJ2-1; the match to TRBD1 covers 7 bases. Looked up from germline, CDR1 is KGHSH and CDR2 is LQKENI. With V trimmed by 3 bases and J by 4 bases, 3 bases remained unmatched. The CDR3 runs to 14 residues. DNA for the CDR3: TGTGCCAGCTCACCTAAGGACAGGTACAATGAGCAGTTCTTC. Protein sequence: CASSPKDRYNEQFF.

This chain joins TRBV5-6 and TRBJ1-5; D unclear. Between the trimmed V and J ends, which lost 0 bases and 3 bases, there was a span of 7 bases. CDR3 length: 14 amino acids. The germline V gene has CDR1 SGHDT and CDR2 YYEEEE. The CDR3 DNA follows: TGTGCCAGCAGCTTGGCGGGCTACAATCAGCCCCAGCATTTT. This gives the protein CASSLAGYNQPQHF. The entire variable domain, with the rest obtained from reference TRBV5-6 and TRBJ1-5, is as follows: DAGVTQSPTHLIKTRGQQVTLRCSPKSGHDTVSWYQQALGQGPQFIFQYYEEEERQRGNFPDRFSGHQFPNYSSELNVNALLLGDSALYLCASSLAGYNQPQHFGDGTRLSIL.

The chain has TRBV4-2 and TRBJ2-7; the D gene is possibly TRBD1 (5 bases). This CDR3 spans 16 amino acids. The V gene lost 1 base and the J gene lost 3 bases, with 16 bases spanning the gap. The germline V gene encodes CDR1 LGHNA and CDR2 YNFKEQ. Here the CDR3 DNA reads TGTGCCAGCAGCCAAGGTGGCAGGGCCTTAATCTACGAGCAGTACTTC. It encodes CASSQGGRALIYEQYF.

The chain joins TRBV5-1 to TRBJ1-1; 9 bases match TRBD1. Germline V gene sequence: CDR1 SGHRS, CDR2 YFSETQ. This CDR3 has 14 amino acids. V lost 3 bases and J lost 2; bases outside the gene matches: 2. The CDR3 bases are TGCGCCAGCAGCTACACAGGGGGCAACACTGAAGCTTTCTTT. Encoded protein: CASSYTGGNTEAFF.

CDR3 nucleotide sequence: TGTGCCAGCTCGCCTGGACAGGGGAACACCATATATTTT. It codes for CASSPGQGNTIYF. This rearrangement joins TRBV18 to TRBJ1-3; 9 bases align to TRBD1. V was pared by 6 bases and J by 7 bases, with 4 bases of the junction left unmatched. Germline V gene lookup returns CDR1 KGHSH and CDR2 LQKENI. This CDR3 has 13 residues.

This chain links TRBV4-2 with TRBJ1-1; D uncertain. The germline V and J ends were trimmed by 6 bases and 11 bases, with 16 bases remaining between them. Germline-derived CDR1 and CDR2 are LGHNA and YNFKEQ. The CDR3 runs 12 residues. The CDR3 DNA is TGTGCCAGCAGTCCGAATGACGCCATCGCTTTCTTT. Protein product: CASSPNDAIAFF.

V gene TRBV3-1 combines with J gene TRBJ2-4; no reliable D call. Trimming stripped 3 bases from V and 6 bases from J, with 12 bases between. The germline V gene encodes CDR1 LGHDT and CDR2 YNNKEL (reference sequence). This CDR3 is 14 amino acids long. The CDR3 DNA is TGTGCCAGCAGCCAGCCCCTTGATAGAAACATTCAGTACTTC. Protein: CASSQPLDRNIQYF.

The chain combines TRBV20-1 with TRBJ1-6; D is unresolved. Trimming stripped 3 bases from V and 5 bases from J, with 8 bases between. The V gene's germline CDR1 is DFQATT and CDR2 SNEGSKA (reference sequence). This CDR3 has 13 amino acids. The CDR3 coding sequence is TGCAGTGCTAGGACTTCTGATAATTCACCCCTCCACTTT. It specifies CSARTSDNSPLHF.

The chain uses TRBV3-1 and TRBJ1-2, with a weak D call TRBD1 (5 bases). The CDR3 has 16 amino acids. CDR1 and CDR2 (germline): LGHDT, YNNKEL (reference sequence). The germline V and J ends were trimmed by 0 bases and 1 base, with 12 bases remaining between them. The CDR3 is CASSQEGGVINYGYTF. DNA of the CDR3: TGTGCCAGCAGCCAAGAGGGAGGGGTGATTAACTATGGCTACACCTTC.

V gene TRBV25-1 combines with J gene TRBJ1-5, with TRBD1 as a possible D gene (5 bases). The CDR3 is 14 amino acids. Trimming removed 3 bases at V and 4 bases at J, with 10 bases between. The germline V gene has CDR1 MGHDK and CDR2 SYGVNS. CDR3: CASSETRENQPQHF. CDR3 coding DNA: TGTGCCAGCAGTGAGACCAGGGAAAATCAGCCCCAGCATTTT.

This clonotype was observed a single time. The chain joins TRBV20-1 to TRBJ1-1, with a possible D match to TRBD1 (6 bases). From germline, CDR1 is DFQATT and CDR2 SNEGSKA (reference sequence). CDR3 length: 13 residues. V was clipped by 2 bases and J by 5 bases, with 12 bases between them. CDR3 amino acids: CSARQGFLTEAFF. The CDR3, as DNA: TGCAGTGCTAGACAGGGGTTTTTGACTGAAGCTTTCTTT.

The DNA of the CDR3 is TGTGCCAGCAGCGTATCCGGGCCTAACAATGAGCAGTTCTTC. Translation gives CASSVSGPNNEQFF. J is TRBJ2-1 and V is TRBV9; D uncertain. The CDR3 extends over 14 amino acids. Trimming removed 1 base at V and 5 bases at J, with 10 bases between. The germline V gene has CDR1 SGDLS and CDR2 YYNGEE. Complete variable domain (other parts from reference TRBV9 and TRBJ2-1): DSGVTQTPKHLITATGQRVTLRCSPRSGDLSVYWYQQSLDQGLQFLIQYYNGEERAKGNILERFSAQQFPDLHSELNLSSLELGDSALYFCASSVSGPNNEQFFGPGTRLTVL.

The V and J genes are TRBV7-3 and TRBJ2-5, with TRBD2 identical over 8 bases. Per germline, CDR1 SGHTA and CDR2 FQGTGA. The V and J ends lost 2 bases and 5 bases, in that order; junction bases with no gene match: 7. The CDR3 spans 15 residues. Here the CDR3 DNA reads TGTGCCAGCAGCTTAGACGGGGGGGCCTCTGAGACCCAGTACTTC. It is translated as CASSLDGGASETQYF.

The rearrangement links TRBV18 to TRBJ1-5; the match to TRBD1 covers 7 bases. This CDR3 comprises 13 residues. The trim removed 6 bases at V and 4 bases at J, leaving 3 bases unmatched. CDR1 is KGHSH, CDR2 LQKENI, per germline. The CDR3 region has the DNA TGTGCCAGCTCCGGGACAGAGAATCAGCCCCAGCATTTT. Protein sequence: CASSGTENQPQHF.